These 30 T cell receptor beta chains originate from one sample sequenced in a study of T cells in localized non-small cell lung cancer. Assay used: immunoSEQ multiplex PCR; TCRdb lists only in-frame clones, some missing. The sample carries roughly 38,000 clones, roughly 90% recorded once. Sequencing used peripheral blood mononuclear cells, obtained before any cancer treatment. These receptors were collected from a male donor at least 60 years old with stage II lung adenocarcinoma.

J is TRBJ2-7 and V is TRBV11-3; D is unresolved. V was shortened by 1 base and J by 3 bases, with 7 bases between the two germline ends. Looked up from germline, CDR1 is SGHNT and CDR2 is YENEEA. This CDR3 has 13 amino acids. The CDR3 region is CASSLGMSYEQYF. The CDR3 DNA is TGTGCCAGCAGCTTAGGTATGAGCTACGAGCAGTACTTC.

The gene calls are TRBV19 and TRBJ1-4; no reliable D call. Germline CDR1 reads LNHDA; CDR2 reads SQIVND (reference sequence). V was clipped by 1 base and J by 10 bases, with 7 bases between them. The CDR3 sequence is 12 residues long. CDR3 sequence: CASSIVGGKLFF. DNA of the CDR3: TGTGCCAGTAGTATAGTGGGCGGAAAACTGTTTTTT. Filled out from reference TRBV19 and TRBJ1-4, the complete variable domain reads DGGITQSPKYLFRKEGQNVTLSCEQNLNHDAMYWYRQDPGQGLRLIYYSQIVNDFQKGDIAEGYSVSREKKESFPLTVTSAQKNPTAFYLCASSIVGGKLFFGSGTQLSVL.

The V gene is TRBV4-1, the J gene TRBJ1-1, with 8 bases aligning to TRBD1. The junction had 7 bases not matched to a gene; V was cut back by 0 bases and J by 7 bases. The CDR3 loop spans 15 amino acids. Germline loops: CDR1 MGHRA, CDR2 YSYEKL. CDR3 sequence (DNA): TGCGCCAGCAGCCAAGATCCCGGGACAGGCAATGAAGCTTTCTTT. As protein: CASSQDPGTGNEAFF.

The chain recombines TRBV4-2 with TRBJ1-2; D perhaps matches TRBD1 (6 bases). Germline V gene data show CDR1 as LGHNA and CDR2 as YNFKEQ. V was trimmed by 6 bases and J by 0 bases, leaving 14 bases between them. This CDR3 has 15 amino acids. The CDR3 region is CASREGDRSNYGYTF. The DNA of the CDR3 is TGTGCCAGCAGGGAGGGGGACCGTTCTAACTATGGCTACACCTTC.

The chain recombines TRBV15 with TRBJ2-7, with a possible D match to TRBD2 (6 bases). CDR1 and CDR2 (germline): LNHNV, YYDKDF (reference sequence). This CDR3 has 15 residues. V was trimmed by 0 bases and J by 5 bases, leaving 14 bases between them. CDR3: CATSRDPGVAHEQYF. In nucleotides, the CDR3 is TGTGCCACCAGCAGAGATCCGGGAGTGGCCCACGAGCAGTACTTC.

This clone was seen more than once but under ten times. This chain links TRBV5-4 with TRBJ1-1; D is unclear. V was clipped by 4 bases and J by 1 base, with 14 bases between them. The germline V gene has CDR1 SGHNT and CDR2 YYREEE (reference sequence). The length of the CDR3 is 15 residues. The CDR3 DNA is TGTGCCAGCAGCCTTCGGCTTGGGTCGAACACTGAAGCTTTCTTT. This encodes CASSLRLGSNTEAFF.

The gene calls are TRBV7-9 and TRBJ2-1; D is uncertain. Germline CDR1 is SEHNR and CDR2 is FQNEAQ (reference sequence). The CDR3 is 14 residues long. The V gene lost 5 bases and the J gene lost 6 bases, with 14 bases spanning the gap. Here the CDR3 reads CASSPAWIGNEQFF. The CDR3 DNA reads TGTGCCAGCAGCCCAGCCTGGATAGGCAATGAGCAGTTCTTC.

This chain connects TRBV28 to TRBJ2-3, with unresolved D. CDR1 MDHEN and CDR2 SYDVKM come from the germline V gene. V was trimmed by 5 bases and J by 5 bases, leaving 14 bases between them. The CDR3 contains 14 residues. CDR3 region: CASSRSRAQDTQYF. For the CDR3, the DNA is TGTGCCAGCAGTAGAAGCCGGGCCCAAGATACGCAGTATTTT. The variable domain in full, completed from reference TRBV28 and TRBJ2-3, reads DVKVTQSSRYLVKRTGEKVFLECVQDMDHENMFWYRQDPGLGLRLIYFSYDVKMKEKGDIPEGYSVSREKKERFSLILESASTNQTSMYLCASSRSRAQDTQYFGPGTRLTVL.

The rearrangement uses TRBV2 and TRBJ1-3; D is uncertain. Deletions cut 7 bases from V and 0 bases from J, with 7 bases between. The CDR3 runs 13 residues. Germline V lookup: CDR1 SNHLY, CDR2 FYNNEI. CDR3 residues: CASNYYSGNTIYF. The CDR3 DNA follows: TGTGCCAGCAATTATTACTCTGGAAACACCATATATTTT.

This chain links TRBV28 with TRBJ2-5, with D uncertain. Trimming removed 8 bases at V and 4 bases at J, with 5 bases between. CDR1 is MDHEN and CDR2 is SYDVKM in the germline V gene. CDR3 length equals 10 residues. CDR3 nucleotide sequence: TGTGCCAGCGGGCGAGAGACCCAGTACTTC. Translated, it gives CASGRETQYF.

This clone was observed a single time. V and J are TRBV2 and TRBJ1-5; TRBD1 matches 11 bases. This CDR3 has 15 amino acids. Germline-derived CDR1 and CDR2 are SNHLY and FYNNEI. Unmatched junction bases numbered 4, after V lost 4 bases and J lost 5 bases. DNA for the CDR3: TGTGCCAGCAGTGTTAGGGGACAGGGGGATCAGCCCCAGCATTTT. It translates to CASSVRGQGDQPQHF.

Turning to this clone: At one boundary the junction diverges from the germline segment, which might be a read error. The chain couples TRBV13 to TRBJ1-2; a possible D gene is TRBD1 (6 bases). Germline V gives CDR1 PRHDT, CDR2 FYEKMQ (reference sequence). The CDR3 is made up of 14 amino acids. The CDR3 DNA reads TGTGCCAGCAGCCCAAGGACAGCTAATTATGGCTACACCTTC. Protein sequence: CASSPRTANYGYTF.

This clone was seen only once. This sequence joins TRBV28 and TRBJ1-3, with D unclear. The CDR3 sequence is 13 residues long. Germline CDR1 MDHEN, CDR2 SYDVKM. Trimming stripped 6 bases from V and 5 bases from J, with 11 bases between. The CDR3: CASSEGGRNTIYF. The CDR3 coding sequence is TGTGCCAGCAGCGAGGGAGGGAGAAACACCATATATTTT.

This clone was detected only a few times. V usage is TRBV5-1 and J usage is TRBJ2-2; tentative D call: TRBD1 (5 bases). This CDR3 has 16 amino acids. V shed 0 bases and J shed 3 bases, with 12 bases lying between them. CDR1 and CDR2 (germline): SGHRS, YFSETQ. The CDR3 DNA is TGCGCCAGCAGCTTGGCAAGGGGATCAGACACCGGGGAGCTGTTTTTT. Its protein product is CASSLARGSDTGELFF.

This clone is a singleton in its sample. This chain uses TRBV18 with TRBJ2-5; 7 bases map to TRBD1. The CDR3 runs to 15 residues. Germline values: CDR1 KGHSH, CDR2 LQKENI. V dropped 6 bases and J dropped 1; count of bases not matched to a gene: 8. CDR3 sequence reads: CASSIRQGLQETQYF. CDR3 bases: TGTGCCAGCTCGATTAGACAGGGCCTCCAAGAGACCCAGTACTTC. Looking up the rest from reference TRBV18 and TRBJ2-5 gives the full variable domain: NAGVMQNPRHLVRRRGQEARLRCSPMKGHSHVYWYRQLPEEGLKFMVYLQKENIIDESGMPKERFSAEFPKEGPSILRIQQVVRGDSAAYFCASSIRQGLQETQYFGPGTRLLVL.

The rearrangement joins TRBV5-1 to TRBJ2-7, with D unclear. This CDR3 has 14 residues. The V end lost 1 base, the J end lost 5 bases, and 13 bases lay between the germline ends. Germline V lookup: CDR1 SGHRS, CDR2 YFSETQ. CDR3 region: CASSLYGNPNEQYF. The CDR3 DNA reads as TGCGCCAGCAGCTTGTACGGAAATCCCAACGAGCAGTACTTC. Full variable domain (missing parts from reference TRBV5-1 and TRBJ2-7): KAGVTQTPRYLIKTRGQQVTLSCSPISGHRSVSWYQQTPGQGLQFLFEYFSETQRNKGNFPGRFSGRQFSNSRSEMNVSTLELGDSALYLCASSLYGNPNEQYFGPGTRLTVT.

This chain uses TRBV7-2 with TRBJ1-2, with D maybe TRBD1 (5 bases). The V and J ends lost 2 bases and 7 bases respectively, with 8 bases between them. The CDR3 is 12 residues long. Germline V gene lookup returns CDR1 SGHTA and CDR2 FQGNSA. CDR3 region: CASSLTGSGYTF. For the CDR3, the DNA is TGTGCCAGCAGCTTAACAGGTTCTGGCTACACCTTC.

This clone was counted a single time. V gene TRBV19 combines with J gene TRBJ2-3, with 9 bases lining up with TRBD2. The CDR3 runs 15 residues. Germline CDR1 is LNHDA and CDR2 is SQIVND (reference sequence). V was pared by 8 bases and J by 0 bases, with 6 bases of the junction left unmatched. This CDR3 is CASGRGRVSTDTQYF. As DNA, the CDR3 is TGTGCCAGTGGGCGCGGGAGGGTTAGCACAGATACGCAGTATTTT.

The rearrangement joins TRBV4-1 to TRBJ1-5; D remains unclear. The germline V gene has CDR1 MGHRA and CDR2 YSYEKL. This CDR3 is built from 15 residues. V lost 0 bases to trimming and J lost 8 bases, with 14 bases between them. Here the CDR3 reads CASSQDAHHREPQHF. The DNA for the CDR3 is TGCGCCAGCAGCCAAGACGCCCACCACCGTGAGCCCCAGCATTTT.

The chain is built from TRBV19 and TRBJ2-1; maybe TRBD2 (6 bases). The CDR3 sequence is 13 residues long. The V gene's germline CDR1 is LNHDA and CDR2 SQIVND (reference sequence). V was clipped by 4 bases and J by 3 bases, with 7 bases between them. Written as DNA, the CDR3 is TGTGCCAGTAGTAAGGGACTCTACAATGAGCAGTTCTTC. Its translation is CASSKGLYNEQFF. The full variable domain, with the rest looked up from reference TRBV19 and TRBJ2-1, is DGGITQSPKYLFRKEGQNVTLSCEQNLNHDAMYWYRQDPGQGLRLIYYSQIVNDFQKGDIAEGYSVSREKKESFPLTVTSAQKNPTAFYLCASSKGLYNEQFFGPGTRLTVL.

This chain connects TRBV5-6 to TRBJ2-1, with D tentatively TRBD2 (5 bases). The CDR3 sequence is 15 residues long. Looked up from germline, CDR1 is SGHDT and CDR2 is YYEEEE. The V gene lost 0 bases and the J gene lost 0 bases, with 7 bases spanning the gap. The CDR3 DNA sequence: TGTGCCAGCAGCTTGGGGGAGCACTCCTACAATGAGCAGTTCTTC. Protein sequence: CASSLGEHSYNEQFF.

V gene TRBV7-2 combines with J gene TRBJ2-2; D remains unclear. This CDR3 spans 12 amino acids. The V end lost 1 base, the J end lost 6 bases, and 3 bases lay between the germline ends. Germline V gene sequence: CDR1 SGHTA, CDR2 FQGNSA. CDR3 bases: TGTGCCAGCAGCTTAGGCCCCGGGGAGCTGTTTTTT. Translating gives CASSLGPGELFF.

This chain joins TRBV7-9 and TRBJ2-1; tentatively, D is TRBD1 (5 bases). The CDR3 spans 13 residues. Germline values: CDR1 SEHNR, CDR2 FQNEAQ (reference sequence). The ends were cut back, 4 bases at V and 5 bases at J, with 9 bases in the middle. This CDR3 is CASSSTADNEQFF. The DNA for the CDR3 is TGTGCCAGCAGCTCGACAGCCGACAATGAGCAGTTCTTC. Full variable domain (remainder filled in from reference TRBV7-9 and TRBJ2-1): DTGVSQNPRHKITKRGQNVTFRCDPISEHNRLYWYRQTLGQGPEFLTYFQNEAQLEKSRLLSDRFSAERPKGSFSTLEIQRTEQGDSAMYLCASSSTADNEQFFGPGTRLTVL.

The sample holds a few counts of this clone. The chain is built from TRBV5-1 and TRBJ2-5, with TRBD1 matching over 7 bases. Trimming removed 4 bases from V and 4 bases from J; junction bases left unmatched: 7. CDR1 and CDR2 from the germline V gene are SGHRS and YFSETQ. This CDR3 is 14 amino acids long. The CDR3 bases are TGCGCCAGCAGCCGAGACAGGGTCGGAGAGACCCAGTACTTC. Protein: CASSRDRVGETQYF.

The table lists this clone with a count of one. The gene calls are TRBV15 and TRBJ2-1; no clear D. V lost 0 bases and J lost 0, with 6 bases in between. CDR1 is LNHNV and CDR2 is YYDKDF in the germline V gene (reference sequence). The CDR3 has 15 residues. CDR3 residues: CATSREASSYNEQFF. In DNA form, the CDR3 reads TGTGCCACCAGCAGAGAAGCCAGCTCCTACAATGAGCAGTTCTTC.

The chain employs TRBV28 and TRBJ1-2, with D uncertain. This CDR3 contains 12 residues. Trimming took 3 bases from V and 8 from J, leaving 10 bases between them. Germline values: CDR1 MDHEN, CDR2 SYDVKM. CDR3 in amino acids: CASSLSEGGYTF. In nucleotides, the CDR3 is TGTGCCAGCAGTTTGTCTGAAGGGGGCTACACCTTC.

CDR3 nucleotides: TGTGCCAGCAGCTGGACACCTAACACCGGGGAGCTGTTTTTT. The encoded protein is CASSWTPNTGELFF. This rearrangement joins TRBV7-2 to TRBJ2-2, with D possibly TRBD1 on 5 matching bases. Trimming pared 4 bases from V and 2 bases from J, leaving 8 bases between. The CDR3 length is 14 residues. Germline CDR1 reads SGHTA; CDR2 reads FQGNSA.

The chain employs TRBV5-1 and TRBJ2-1, with TRBD1 identical over 8 bases. The CDR3 runs 15 residues. Germline CDR1 and CDR2: SGHRS and YFSETQ. V shed 3 bases and J 1 base; nucleotides not matched to a gene: 3. The DNA for the CDR3 is TGCGCCAGCAGCTACAACAGGGGGTCCTACAATGAGCAGTTCTTC. Translation: CASSYNRGSYNEQFF.

V gene TRBV5-1 combines with J gene TRBJ2-1, with D perhaps TRBD1 (6 bases). This CDR3 spans 16 amino acids. V lost 3 bases and J 3 bases, leaving 16 bases between the germline ends. The germline CDR1 and CDR2 sequences are SGHRS and YFSETQ. The CDR3 nucleotides read TGCGCCAGCAGCTCCCGCCCCGGGACAAACTACAATGAGCAGTTCTTC. Translating it yields CASSSRPGTNYNEQFF.

The sample holds a few counts of this clone. V gene TRBV2 combines with J gene TRBJ1-4, with TRBD1 matching 9 bases. From germline, CDR1 is SNHLY and CDR2 FYNNEI. V trimming: 7 bases; J trimming: 7 bases; junction bases outside the gene matches: 10. CDR3 length equals 15 residues. The CDR3 spells CASKRTGDGGEKLFF. The CDR3, as DNA: TGTGCCAGCAAAAGGACAGGGGACGGTGGTGAAAAACTGTTTTTT.